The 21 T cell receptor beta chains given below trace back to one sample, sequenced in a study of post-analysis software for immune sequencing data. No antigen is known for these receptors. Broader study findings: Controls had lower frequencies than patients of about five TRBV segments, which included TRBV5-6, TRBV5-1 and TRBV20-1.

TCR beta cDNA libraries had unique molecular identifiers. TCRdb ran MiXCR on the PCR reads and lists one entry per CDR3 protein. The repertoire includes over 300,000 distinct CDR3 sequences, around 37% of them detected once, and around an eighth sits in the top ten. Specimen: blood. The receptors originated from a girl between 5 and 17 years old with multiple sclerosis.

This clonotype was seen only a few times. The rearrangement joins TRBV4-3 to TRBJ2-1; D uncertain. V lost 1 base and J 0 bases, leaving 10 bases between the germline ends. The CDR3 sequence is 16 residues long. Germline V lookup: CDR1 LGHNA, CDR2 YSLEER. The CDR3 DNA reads TGCGCCAGCAGCCAAGCTGACTGGAGCTCCTACAATGAGCAGTTCTTC. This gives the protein CASSQADWSSYNEQFF.

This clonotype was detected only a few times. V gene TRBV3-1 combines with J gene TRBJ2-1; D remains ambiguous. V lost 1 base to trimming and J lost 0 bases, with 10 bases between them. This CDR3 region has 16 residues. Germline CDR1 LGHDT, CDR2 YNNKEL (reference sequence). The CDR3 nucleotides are TGTGCCAGCAGCCAAGGCTGGGGAAGCTCCTACAATGAGCAGTTCTTC. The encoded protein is CASSQGWGSSYNEQFF.

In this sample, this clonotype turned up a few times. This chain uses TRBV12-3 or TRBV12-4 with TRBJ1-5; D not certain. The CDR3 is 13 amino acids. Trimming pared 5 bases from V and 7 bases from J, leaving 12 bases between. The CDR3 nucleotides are TGTGCCAGCAGTCCAGAGGGAGGACAGCCCCAGCATTTT. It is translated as CASSPEGGQPQHF.

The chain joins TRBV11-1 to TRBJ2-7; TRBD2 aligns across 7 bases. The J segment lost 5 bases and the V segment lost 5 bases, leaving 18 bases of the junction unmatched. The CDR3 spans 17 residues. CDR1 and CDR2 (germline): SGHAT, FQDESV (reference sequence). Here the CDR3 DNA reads TGTGCCAGCAGCCCAACCTGGACTAGTCAATACCCCCACGAGCAGTACTTC. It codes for CASSPTWTSQYPHEQYF.

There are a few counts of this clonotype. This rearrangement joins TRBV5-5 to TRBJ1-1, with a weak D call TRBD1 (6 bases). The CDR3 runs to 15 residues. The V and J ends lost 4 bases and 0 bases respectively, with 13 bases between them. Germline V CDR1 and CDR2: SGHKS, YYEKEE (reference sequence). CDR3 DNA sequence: TGTGCCAGCAGCAAGACAGGATTTATGAACACTGAAGCTTTCTTT. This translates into CASSKTGFMNTEAFF.

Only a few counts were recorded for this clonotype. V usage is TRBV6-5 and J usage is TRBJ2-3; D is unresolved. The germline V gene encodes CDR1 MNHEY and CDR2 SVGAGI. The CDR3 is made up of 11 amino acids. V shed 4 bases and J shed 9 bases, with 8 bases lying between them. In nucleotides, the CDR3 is TGTGCCAGCAGTTCTGGTTTAACGCAGTATTTT. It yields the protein CASSSGLTQYF.

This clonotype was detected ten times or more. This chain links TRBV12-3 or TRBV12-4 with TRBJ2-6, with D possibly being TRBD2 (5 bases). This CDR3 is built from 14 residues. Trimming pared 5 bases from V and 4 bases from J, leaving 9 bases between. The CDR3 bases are TGTGCCAGCAGTCCAAGGGAGGGGGCCAACGTCCTGACTTTC. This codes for CASSPREGANVLTF.

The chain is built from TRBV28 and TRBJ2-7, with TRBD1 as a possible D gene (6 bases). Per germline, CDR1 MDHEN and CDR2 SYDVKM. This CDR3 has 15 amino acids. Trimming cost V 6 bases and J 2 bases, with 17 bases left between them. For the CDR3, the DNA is TGTGCCAGCAGCCTTACAGGGAAGTGGGCCTACGAGCAGTACTTC. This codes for CASSLTGKWAYEQYF.

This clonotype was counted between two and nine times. CDR3: CASNDYPYEQYF. The CDR3 region has the DNA TGTGCCAGCAACGACTATCCCTACGAGCAGTACTTC. V usage is TRBV28 and J usage is TRBJ2-4, with a tentative D call TRBD2 (5 bases). The J call may be in error: the DNA end matches TRBJ2-7 better. The germline V gene has CDR1 MDHEN and CDR2 SYDVKM. The length of the CDR3 is 12 residues.

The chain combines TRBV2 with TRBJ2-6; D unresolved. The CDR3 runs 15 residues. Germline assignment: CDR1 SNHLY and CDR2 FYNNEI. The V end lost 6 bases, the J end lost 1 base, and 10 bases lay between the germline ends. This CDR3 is CASRHRGSGANVLTF. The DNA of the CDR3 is TGTGCCAGCAGACACCGAGGTTCTGGGGCCAACGTCCTGACTTTC.

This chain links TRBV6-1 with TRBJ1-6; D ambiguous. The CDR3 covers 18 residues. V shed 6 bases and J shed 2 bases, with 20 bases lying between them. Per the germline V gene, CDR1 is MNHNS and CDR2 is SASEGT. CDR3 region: CASSLTSRGEPYNSPLHF. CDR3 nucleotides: TGTGCCAGCAGCCTAACATCCCGCGGAGAGCCCTATAATTCACCCCTCCACTTT.

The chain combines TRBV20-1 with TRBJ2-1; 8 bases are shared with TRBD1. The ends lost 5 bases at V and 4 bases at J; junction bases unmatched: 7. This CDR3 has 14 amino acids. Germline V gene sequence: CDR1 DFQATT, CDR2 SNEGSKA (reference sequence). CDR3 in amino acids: CSAYPGTGYNEQFF. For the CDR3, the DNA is TGCAGTGCTTATCCCGGGACAGGATACAATGAGCAGTTCTTC.

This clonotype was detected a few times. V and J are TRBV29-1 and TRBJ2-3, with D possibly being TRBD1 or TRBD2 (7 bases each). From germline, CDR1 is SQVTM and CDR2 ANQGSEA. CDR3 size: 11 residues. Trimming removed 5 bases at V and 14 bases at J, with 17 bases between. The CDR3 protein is CSVQQGGPLYF. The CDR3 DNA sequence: TGCAGCGTTCAGCAGGGGGGGCCTTTGTATTTT.

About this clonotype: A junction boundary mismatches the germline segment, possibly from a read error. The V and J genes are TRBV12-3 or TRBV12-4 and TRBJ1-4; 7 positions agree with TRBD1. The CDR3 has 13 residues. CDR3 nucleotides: TGTGCCAGCAGACAGGGGCACACTGAAAAACGGTTTTTT. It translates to CASRQGHTEKRFF.

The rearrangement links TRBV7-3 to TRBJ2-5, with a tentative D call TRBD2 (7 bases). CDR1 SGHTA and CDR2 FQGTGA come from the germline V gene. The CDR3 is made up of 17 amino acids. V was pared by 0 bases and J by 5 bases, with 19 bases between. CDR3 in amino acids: CASSLTGGPARVETQYF. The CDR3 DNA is TGTGCCAGCAGCTTAACGGGGGGGCCTGCCAGAGTCGAGACCCAGTACTTC.

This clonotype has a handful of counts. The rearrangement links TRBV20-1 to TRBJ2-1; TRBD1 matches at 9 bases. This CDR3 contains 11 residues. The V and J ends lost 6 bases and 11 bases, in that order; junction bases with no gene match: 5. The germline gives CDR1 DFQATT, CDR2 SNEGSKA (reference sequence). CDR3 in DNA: TGCAGTGCCCAAACAGGGGGCCAGCAGTTCTTC. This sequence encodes CSAQTGGQQFF.

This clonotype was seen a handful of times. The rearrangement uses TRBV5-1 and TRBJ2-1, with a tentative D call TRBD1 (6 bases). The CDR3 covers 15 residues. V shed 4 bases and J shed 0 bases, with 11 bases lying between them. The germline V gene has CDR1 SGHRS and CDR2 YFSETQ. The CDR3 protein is CASSEGVSSYNEQFF. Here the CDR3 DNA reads TGCGCCAGCAGCGAGGGGGTTAGCTCCTACAATGAGCAGTTCTTC.

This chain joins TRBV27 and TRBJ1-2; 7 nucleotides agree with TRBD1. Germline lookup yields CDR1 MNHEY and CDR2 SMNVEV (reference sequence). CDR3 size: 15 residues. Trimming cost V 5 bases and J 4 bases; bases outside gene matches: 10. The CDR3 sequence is CASSTTGTFRYGYTF. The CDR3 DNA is TGTGCCAGCAGTACGACAGGGACCTTTCGCTATGGCTACACCTTC.

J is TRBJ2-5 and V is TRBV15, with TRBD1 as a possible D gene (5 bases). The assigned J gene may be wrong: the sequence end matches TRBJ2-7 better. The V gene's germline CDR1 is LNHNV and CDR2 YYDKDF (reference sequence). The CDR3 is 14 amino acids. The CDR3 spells CATSRDWQGDEQYF. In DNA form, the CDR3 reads TGTGCCACCAGCAGAGATTGGCAGGGCGACGAGCAGTACTTC.

The CDR3 DNA reads TGTGCCAGCAGTTTATTAGGTAGCTGGGCGGGAGCTTTCTTT. Translating gives CASSLLGSWAGAFF. The rearrangement uses TRBV28 and TRBJ1-1, with D unresolved. V was clipped by 1 base and J by 10 bases, with 16 bases between them. CDR3 length: 14 residues. Looked up from germline, CDR1 is MDHEN and CDR2 is SYDVKM.

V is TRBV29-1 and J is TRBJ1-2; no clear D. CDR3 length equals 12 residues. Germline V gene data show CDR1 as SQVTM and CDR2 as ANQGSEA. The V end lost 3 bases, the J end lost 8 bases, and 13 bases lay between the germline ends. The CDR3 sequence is CSVEFAPVGYTF. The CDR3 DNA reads TGCAGCGTTGAGTTCGCCCCGGTGGGCTACACCTTC.